This T cell receptor beta chain was observed in a study of blood T cells in healthy people across ages. Background on the study: Every two T cells gave about one barcoded beta molecule via template switching.

As regards this clonotype: A read error may produce the germline difference seen at one junction end.

Using a J-beta primer mix together with a sample-barcoded 5' primer, a second PCR was run for about 6 to 12 cycles. TCRdb re-analysed the 5' RACE reads in MiXCR, keeping a single row per CDR3 protein. The table has 650,000 to 950,000 distinct CDR3 sequences, under 45% seen once; the top ten hold under 20%. CDR3 length: 15 residues. The germline V gene has CDR1 SGHNT and CDR2 YYREEE (reference sequence). The source of this sequence is a man aged 55 to 70 in good health. The sequencing sample was made of blood. This sequence joins TRBV5-4 and TRBJ1-1, with 9 bases lining up with TRBD1. The CDR3 sequence is CAGSPGQGSGTEAFF. The CDR3 bases are TGTGCCGGCAGCCCAGGACAGGGGTCCGGCACTGAAGCTTTCTTT.